This T cell receptor (beta chain) was identified in a study of blood T cell repertoires in COVID-19. The overall study: T cells, B-cell-depleted T cells, or PBMCs provided the cDNA or gDNA that served as material.

TCRdb's copy holds only in-frame clones and misses some; the assay was immunoSEQ multiplex PCR. The sample shows about 240,000 clones, around 87% of them seen only once. Specimen: peripheral blood. The sequence was obtained from a woman in her forties or fifties with COVID-19, enrolled during active disease.

CDR3 coding DNA: TGTGCCAGTAGTATAGGCCCGGGGAGTTCCTACAATGAGCAGTTCTTC. This gives the protein CASSIGPGSSYNEQFF. The chain recombines TRBV19 with TRBJ2-1, with a tentative D call TRBD2 (5 bases). CDR3 length: 16 amino acids. V lost 1 base, J lost 1 base, and 11 bases lay in between. Germline loops: CDR1 LNHDA, CDR2 SQIVND (reference sequence).